This T cell receptor (beta chain) is drawn from a study of shared clonotypes between healthy human individuals. Germline V gene sequence: CDR1 SGHRS, CDR2 YFSETQ. The CDR3 sequence is 14 residues long. V was cut by 4 bases and J by 2 bases, with 12 bases left in between. Genomic DNA per cell subset filled all wells of several immunoSEQ plates. Unsorted PBMCs provided DNA that was sequenced on ten immunoSEQ deep assay plates. Profiling relied on immunoSEQ multiplex PCR, and the TCRdb table lists in-frame clones only, not all of them. Of 450,000 to 600,000 clones in the sample, 70% to 80% were seen once.

Sequenced sample: PBMCs. The sequence was collected from a woman in her forties in good health. Some clones in this sample may be carry-over from other donors' samples. The V call is TRBV5-1, the J call TRBJ2-5, with D possibly TRBD2 on 5 matching bases. CDR3 region: CASSGPGSQETQYF. The CDR3 nucleotides are TGCGCCAGCAGCGGACCGGGATCGCAAGAGACCCAGTACTTC.